Presented here are 6 T cell receptor beta chains from one specimen sequenced in a study of T cell changes during pregnancy in multiple sclerosis. Assay: immunoSEQ multiplex PCR; the TCRdb copy retains only in-frame clones and omits some. Altogether roughly 80,000 clones are present, about 92% being singletons, with the ten largest covering about 3%. The source was peripheral blood, collected before pregnancy. These receptors all come from a female donor with multiple sclerosis, enrolled in a pregnancy study.

Only one count was recorded for this clone. J is TRBJ2-2 and V is TRBV28; TRBD2 matches at 11 bases. The CDR3 is 20 amino acids. Germline-derived CDR1 and CDR2 are MDHEN and SYDVKM. V gave up 2 bases and J gave up 4 bases; unmatched junction bases: 15. CDR3 nucleotides: TGTGCCAGCAGTTTAATTTTCCCGACTAGCGGGATTATGACCACCGGGGAGCTGTTTTTT. Amino acids: CASSLIFPTSGIMTTGELFF.

The chain couples TRBV5-1 to TRBJ2-1; TRBD2 agrees at 8 bases. Trimming took 9 bases from V and 4 from J; bases not matched to a gene: 9. In germline, CDR1 is SGHRS, CDR2 YFSETQ. The CDR3 contains 14 residues. CDR3: CATTTSGIYNEQFF. CDR3 nucleotide sequence: TGCGCCACCACTACTAGCGGCATTTACAATGAGCAGTTCTTC.

The J gene is TRBJ2-2, the V gene TRBV19; 11 positions agree with TRBD2. V trimming: 4 bases; J trimming: 6 bases; junction bases outside the gene matches: 4. Germline lookup yields CDR1 LNHDA and CDR2 SQIVND (reference sequence). The CDR3 runs 15 residues. In DNA form, the CDR3 reads TGTGCCAGTAGTACTGGACTAGCGGGTGCCGGGGAGCTGTTTTTT. Its translation is CASSTGLAGAGELFF. The full variable domain, completed using reference TRBV19 and TRBJ2-2, is DGGITQSPKYLFRKEGQNVTLSCEQNLNHDAMYWYRQDPGQGLRLIYYSQIVNDFQKGDIAEGYSVSREKKESFPLTVTSAQKNPTAFYLCASSTGLAGAGELFFGEGSRLTVL.

This chain uses TRBV6-5 with TRBJ2-3; TRBD2 agrees at 7 bases. Germline lookup yields CDR1 MNHEY and CDR2 SVGAGI. CDR3 size: 15 residues. The J segment lost 4 bases and the V segment lost 5 bases, leaving 9 bases of the junction unmatched. CDR3 loop: CASSAGELAADTQYF. In DNA form, the CDR3 reads TGTGCCAGCAGTGCGGGAGAATTGGCTGCAGATACGCAGTATTTT.

The chain combines TRBV19 with TRBJ2-3; D is perhaps TRBD2 (6 bases). Germline-derived CDR1 and CDR2 are LNHDA and SQIVND (reference sequence). Deletions cut 6 bases from V and 5 bases from J, with 18 bases between. The CDR3 sequence is 15 residues long. CDR3 in amino acids: CASRNRGTEGDTQYF. The CDR3 DNA reads TGTGCCAGTAGAAACCGCGGGACCGAGGGAGATACGCAGTATTTT.

V is TRBV5-4 and J is TRBJ2-7; 10 bases fit TRBD2. This CDR3 comprises 17 residues. V was clipped by 0 bases and J by 0 bases; unmatched bases: 6. The germline gives CDR1 SGHNT, CDR2 YYREEE (reference sequence). This CDR3 reads CASSLGTSGTSSYEQYF. The CDR3 DNA reads TGTGCCAGCAGCTTGGGGACTAGCGGCACTAGCTCCTACGAGCAGTACTTC.